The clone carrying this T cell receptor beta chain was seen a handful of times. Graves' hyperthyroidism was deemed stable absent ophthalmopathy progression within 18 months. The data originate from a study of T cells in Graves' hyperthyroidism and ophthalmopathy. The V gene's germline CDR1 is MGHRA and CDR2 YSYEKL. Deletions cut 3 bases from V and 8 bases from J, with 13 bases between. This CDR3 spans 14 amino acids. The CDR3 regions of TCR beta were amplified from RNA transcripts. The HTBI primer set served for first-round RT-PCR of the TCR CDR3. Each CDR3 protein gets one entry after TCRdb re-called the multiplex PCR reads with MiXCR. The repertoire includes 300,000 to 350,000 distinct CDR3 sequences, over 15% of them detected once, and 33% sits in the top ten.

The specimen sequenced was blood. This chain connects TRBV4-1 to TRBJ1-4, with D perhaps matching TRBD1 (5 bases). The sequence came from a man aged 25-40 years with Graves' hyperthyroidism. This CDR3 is CASSQMAPGEKLFF. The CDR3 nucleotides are TGCGCCAGCAGCCAGATGGCCCCAGGGGAAAAACTGTTTTTT.